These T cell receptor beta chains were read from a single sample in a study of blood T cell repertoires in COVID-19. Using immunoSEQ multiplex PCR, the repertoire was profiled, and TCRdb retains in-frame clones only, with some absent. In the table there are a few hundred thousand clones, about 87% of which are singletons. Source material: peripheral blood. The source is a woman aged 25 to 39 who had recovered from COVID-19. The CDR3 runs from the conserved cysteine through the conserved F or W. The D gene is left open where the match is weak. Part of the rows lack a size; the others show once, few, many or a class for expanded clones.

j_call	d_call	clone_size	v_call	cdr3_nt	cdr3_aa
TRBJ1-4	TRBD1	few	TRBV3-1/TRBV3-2	TGTGCCAGCAGCCAAAGGGACAGCCTTAATGAAAAACTGTTTTTT	CASSQRDSLNEKLFF
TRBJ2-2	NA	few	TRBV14	TGTGCCAGCAGCCACCTTAACACCGGGGAGCTGTTTTTT	CASSHLNTGELFF
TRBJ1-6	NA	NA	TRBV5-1	TGCGCCAGCAGCTCCCAGGATTTTAATTCACCCCTCCACTTT	CASSSQDFNSPLHF
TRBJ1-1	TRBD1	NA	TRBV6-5	TGTGCCAGCAGCCGAGGACAGGTGGGCGCTTTCTTT	CASSRGQVGAFF
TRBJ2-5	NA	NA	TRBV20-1	TGCAGTGCTAGAGCAACCGGGACCCAGTACTTC	CSARATGTQYF
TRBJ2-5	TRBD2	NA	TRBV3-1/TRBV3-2	TGTGCCAGCAGCCAAATGGCGGGGGGACAAGAGACCCAGTACTTC	CASSQMAGGQETQYF
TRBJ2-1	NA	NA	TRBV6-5	TGTGCCAGCAGTTACTCAGGGGACTCCTACAATGAGCAGTTCTTC	CASSYSGDSYNEQFF
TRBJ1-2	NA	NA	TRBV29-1	TGCAGCGTGCGGGGGACGCAAGGGACGGGCTACACCTTC	CSVRGTQGTGYTF
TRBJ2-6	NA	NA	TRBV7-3	TGTGCCAGCAGCCGATTTAGCTCTGGGGCCAACGTCCTGACTTTC	CASSRFSSGANVLTF
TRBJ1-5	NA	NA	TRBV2	TGTGCCAGCACCCTATCCCTCGGAGGTCAGCCCCAGCATTTT	CASTLSLGGQPQHF
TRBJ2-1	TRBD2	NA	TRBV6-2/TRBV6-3	TGTGCCAGCAGCAACGGGGGGTTGGGGAATGAGCAGTTCTTC	CASSNGGLGNEQFF
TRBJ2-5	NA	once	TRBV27	TGTGCCAGCAGTTTGAGACGGGGGGAGACCCAGTACTTC	CASSLRRGETQYF
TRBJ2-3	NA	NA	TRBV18	TGTGCCAGCTCACCAACGGGTATAGATACGCAGTATTTT	CASSPTGIDTQYF
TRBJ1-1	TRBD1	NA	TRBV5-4	TGTGCCAGCAGCTTTAGTCAGGGGGATACCACTGAAGCTTTCTTT	CASSFSQGDTTEAFF
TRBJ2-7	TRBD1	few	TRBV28	TGTGCCAGCAGCACAGGGGGCTCCTACGAGCAGTACTTC	CASSTGGSYEQYF
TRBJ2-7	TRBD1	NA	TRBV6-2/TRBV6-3	TGTGCCAGCAGTTACTTGGGACAGGGGACGGCGGAGCTGTACTTC	CASSYLGQGTAELYF
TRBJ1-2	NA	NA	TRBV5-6	TGTGCCAGCAGCTGGGAGACGCTCTATGGCTACACCTTC	CASSWETLYGYTF
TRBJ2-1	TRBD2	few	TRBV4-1	TGCGCCAGCAGCCAATCTGTAAGCGGGGGGCCCCCCTACAATGAGCAGTTCTTC	CASSQSVSGGPPYNEQFF
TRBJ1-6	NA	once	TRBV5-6	TGTGCCAGCAGCTTGAGCTATTCACCCCTCCACTTT	CASSLSYSPLHF
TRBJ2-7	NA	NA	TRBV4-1	TGCGCCAGCAGCCAAGGATCCGGGCAGGGATCCTCCTACGAGCAGTACTTC	CASSQGSGQGSSYEQYF
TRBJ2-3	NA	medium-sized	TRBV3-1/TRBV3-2	TGTGCCAGCAGCCAAAGACTTGCGGGTAGCACAGATACGCAGTATTTT	CASSQRLAGSTDTQYF
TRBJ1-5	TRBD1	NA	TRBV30	TGTGCCTGGAGCAAGAGACAGGGGGGTAGCAATCAGCCCCAGCATTTT	CAWSKRQGGSNQPQHF
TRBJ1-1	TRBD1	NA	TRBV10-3	TGTGCCATCAGTCCTTTCGGACAGGGGGAGAATGAAGCTTTCTTT	CAISPFGQGENEAFF
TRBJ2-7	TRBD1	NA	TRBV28	TGTGCCAGCAGCGGACAGGGGGCCTCGTACGAGCAGTACTTC	CASSGQGASYEQYF
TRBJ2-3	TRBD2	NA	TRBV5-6	TGTGCCAGCAGCTCTGAGTATAGACTAGCGGGTGGCACAGATACGCAGTATTTT	CASSSEYRLAGGTDTQYF
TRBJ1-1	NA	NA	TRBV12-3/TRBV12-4	TGTGCCAGCAGTTTAGTGGGACTCAAAGCTTTCTTT	CASSLVGLKAFF
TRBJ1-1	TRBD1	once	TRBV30	TGTGCCCGAGGGGGACAGATGAACACTGAAGCTTTCTTT	CARGGQMNTEAFF